This record covers a single TCR beta chain. The antigen remains undetermined. The PCR ran on 60 Vbeta and 13 Jbeta primers. Generated by immunoSEQ multiplex PCR, the TCRdb table keeps only in-frame clones and is missing some. The listing records about 160,000 clones. Trimming shortened V by 5 bases and J by 8 bases, and 15 bases separated the two germline ends. This CDR3 has 13 amino acids. CDR1 is KGHSH and CDR2 is LQKENI in the germline V gene. These data come from a study of cytomegalovirus exposure and HLA in healthy donors. Broader study findings: The study put 150 to 200 TCR beta chains on its list as cytomegalovirus-associated. Across donors, most TCRs were seen rarely, yet some public ones were widespread.

Sequenced input: PBMCs. The TCR was taken from an older woman in good health and CMV-seronegative. V and J are TRBV18 and TRBJ1-2, with unresolved D. The CDR3 nucleotides read TGTGCCAGCTCAAGGACCGACCGGAGGGGCTACACCTTC. Its protein is CASSRTDRRGYTF.